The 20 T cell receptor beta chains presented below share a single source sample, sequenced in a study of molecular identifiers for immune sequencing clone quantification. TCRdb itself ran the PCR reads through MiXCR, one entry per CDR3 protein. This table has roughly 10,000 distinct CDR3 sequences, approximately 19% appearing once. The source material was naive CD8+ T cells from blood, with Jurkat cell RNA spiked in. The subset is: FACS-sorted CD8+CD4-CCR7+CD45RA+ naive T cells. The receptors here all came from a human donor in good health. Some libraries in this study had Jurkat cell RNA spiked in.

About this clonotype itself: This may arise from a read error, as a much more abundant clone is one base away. CDR3 DNA: TGTGCCAGCAGTTTAGGAGGCGGGGTCCGAGAGACCCAGTACTTC. Translating it yields CASSLGGGVRETQYF. The rearrangement uses TRBV27 and TRBJ2-5; D possibly corresponds to TRBD2 (6 bases). From germline, CDR1 is MNHEY and CDR2 SMNVEV (reference sequence). Trimming stripped 2 bases from V and 4 bases from J, with 14 bases between. The CDR3 extends over 15 amino acids.

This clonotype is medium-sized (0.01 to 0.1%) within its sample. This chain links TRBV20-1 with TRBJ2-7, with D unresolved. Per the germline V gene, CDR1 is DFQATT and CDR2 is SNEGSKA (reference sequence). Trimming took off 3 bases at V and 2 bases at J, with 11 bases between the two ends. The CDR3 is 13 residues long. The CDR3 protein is CSARSKQTYEQYF. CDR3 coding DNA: TGCAGTGCTAGGTCCAAACAAACCTACGAGCAGTACTTC.

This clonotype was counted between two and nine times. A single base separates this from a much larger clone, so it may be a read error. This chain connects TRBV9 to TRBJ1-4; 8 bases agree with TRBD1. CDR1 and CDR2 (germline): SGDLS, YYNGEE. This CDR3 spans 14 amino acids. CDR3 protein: CARRRTGTNEELFF. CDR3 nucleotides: TGTGCCAGGAGGAGGACAGGGACTAATGAAGAACTGTTTTTT.

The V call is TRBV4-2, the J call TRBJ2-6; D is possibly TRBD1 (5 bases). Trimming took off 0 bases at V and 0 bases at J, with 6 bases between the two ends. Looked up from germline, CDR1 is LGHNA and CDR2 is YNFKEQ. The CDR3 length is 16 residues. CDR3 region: CASSQERGSGANVLTF. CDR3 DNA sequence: TGTGCCAGCAGCCAAGAAAGGGGCTCTGGGGCCAACGTCCTGACTTTC.

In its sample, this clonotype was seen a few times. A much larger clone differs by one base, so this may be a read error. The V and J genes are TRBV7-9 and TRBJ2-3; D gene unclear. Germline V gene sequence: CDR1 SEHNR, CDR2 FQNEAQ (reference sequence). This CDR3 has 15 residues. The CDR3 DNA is TGTGCCAGCAGCCCCATTATGATCGACCCAGATACGCGGTATTTT. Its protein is CASSPIMIDPDTRYF. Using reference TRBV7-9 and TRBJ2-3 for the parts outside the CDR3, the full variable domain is DTGVSQNPRHKITKRGQNVTFRCDPISEHNRLYWYRQTLGQGPEFLTYFQNEAQLEKSRLLSDRFSAERPKGSFSTLEIQRTEQGDSAMYLCASSPIMIDPDTRYFGPGTRLTVL.

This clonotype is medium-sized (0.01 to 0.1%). CDR3 DNA sequence: TGTGCCAGCAGCCCCGGGGGGCGTGGAAACACCATATATTTT. This sequence encodes CASSPGGRGNTIYF. This rearrangement joins TRBV9 to TRBJ1-3; D possibly corresponds to TRBD1 (6 bases). V was clipped by 4 bases and J by 3 bases, with 11 bases between them. CDR1 and CDR2 (germline): SGDLS, YYNGEE. This CDR3 has 14 amino acids.

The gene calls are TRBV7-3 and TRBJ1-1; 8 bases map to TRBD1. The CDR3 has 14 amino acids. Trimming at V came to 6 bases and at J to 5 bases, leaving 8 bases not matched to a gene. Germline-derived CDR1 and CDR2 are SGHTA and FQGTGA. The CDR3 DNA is TGTGCCAGCAGTCCGGGACAGGAAGGAACTGAAGCTTTCTTT. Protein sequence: CASSPGQEGTEAFF.

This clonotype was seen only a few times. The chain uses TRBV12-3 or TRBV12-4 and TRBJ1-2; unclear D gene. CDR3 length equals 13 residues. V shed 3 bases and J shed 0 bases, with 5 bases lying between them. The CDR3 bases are TGTGCCAGCAGTTTCGGACCTAACTATGGCTACACCTTC. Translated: CASSFGPNYGYTF.

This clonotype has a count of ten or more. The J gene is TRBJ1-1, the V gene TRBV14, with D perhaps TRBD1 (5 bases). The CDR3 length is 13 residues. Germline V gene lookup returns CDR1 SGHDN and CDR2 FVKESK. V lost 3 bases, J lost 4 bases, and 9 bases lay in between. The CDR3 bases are TGTGCCAGCAGCCACTACAGGACCACTGAAGCTTTCTTT. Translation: CASSHYRTTEAFF.

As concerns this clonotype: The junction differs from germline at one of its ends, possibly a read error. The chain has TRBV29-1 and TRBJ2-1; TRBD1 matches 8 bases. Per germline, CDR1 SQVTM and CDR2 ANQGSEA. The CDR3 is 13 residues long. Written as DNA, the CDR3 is TGCAGCGTTGAAGGGGACAGGTACAGTGAGCAGTTCTTC. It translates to CSVEGDRYSEQFF.

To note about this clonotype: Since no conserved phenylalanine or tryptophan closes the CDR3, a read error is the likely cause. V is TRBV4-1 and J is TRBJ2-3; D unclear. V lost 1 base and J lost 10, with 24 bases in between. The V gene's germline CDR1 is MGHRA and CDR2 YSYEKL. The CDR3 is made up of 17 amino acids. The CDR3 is CASSQVRGNGQYFAQYS. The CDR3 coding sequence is TGCGCCAGCAGCCAAGTACGAGGAAACGGGCAGTACTTCGCGCAGTATTCT.

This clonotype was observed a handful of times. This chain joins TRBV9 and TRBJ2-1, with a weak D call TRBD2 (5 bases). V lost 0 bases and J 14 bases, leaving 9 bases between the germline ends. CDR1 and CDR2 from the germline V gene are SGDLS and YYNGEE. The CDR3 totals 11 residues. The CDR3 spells CASSVGLSKFF. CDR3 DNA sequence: TGTGCCAGCAGCGTAGGACTATCTAAGTTCTTC. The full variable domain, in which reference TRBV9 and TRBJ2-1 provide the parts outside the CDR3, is DSGVTQTPKHLITATGQRVTLRCSPRSGDLSVYWYQQSLDQGLQFLIQYYNGEERAKGNILERFSAQQFPDLHSELNLSSLELGDSALYFCASSVGLSKFFGPGTRLTVL.

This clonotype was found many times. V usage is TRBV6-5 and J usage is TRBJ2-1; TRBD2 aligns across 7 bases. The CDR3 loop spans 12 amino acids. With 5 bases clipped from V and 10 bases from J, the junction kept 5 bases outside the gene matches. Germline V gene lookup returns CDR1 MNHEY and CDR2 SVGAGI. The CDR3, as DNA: TGTGCCAGCAGTCTCGGGGAGGGAGAGCAGTTCTTC. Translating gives CASSLGEGEQFF.

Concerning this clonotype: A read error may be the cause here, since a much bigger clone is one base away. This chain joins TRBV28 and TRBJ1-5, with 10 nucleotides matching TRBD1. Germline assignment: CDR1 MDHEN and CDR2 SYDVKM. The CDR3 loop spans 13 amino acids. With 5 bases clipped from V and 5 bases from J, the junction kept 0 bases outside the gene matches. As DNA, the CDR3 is TGTGCCAGCAGTGGGACAGGGGATCAGCCCCAGCATTTT. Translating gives CASSGTGDQPQHF.

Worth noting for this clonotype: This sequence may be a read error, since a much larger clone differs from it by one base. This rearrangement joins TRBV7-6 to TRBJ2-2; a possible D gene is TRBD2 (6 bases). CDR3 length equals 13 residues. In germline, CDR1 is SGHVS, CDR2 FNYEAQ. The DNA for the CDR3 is TGTGCCAGCAGCTTATCTAGCCCCGGGGGGCTGTTTTTT. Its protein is CASSLSSPGGLFF.

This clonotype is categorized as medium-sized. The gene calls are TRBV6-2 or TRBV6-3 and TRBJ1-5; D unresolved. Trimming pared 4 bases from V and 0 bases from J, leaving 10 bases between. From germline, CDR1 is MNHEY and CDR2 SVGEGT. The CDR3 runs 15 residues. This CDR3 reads CASSWRQDSNQPQHF. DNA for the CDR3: TGTGCCAGCAGTTGGCGTCAGGATAGCAATCAGCCCCAGCATTTT.

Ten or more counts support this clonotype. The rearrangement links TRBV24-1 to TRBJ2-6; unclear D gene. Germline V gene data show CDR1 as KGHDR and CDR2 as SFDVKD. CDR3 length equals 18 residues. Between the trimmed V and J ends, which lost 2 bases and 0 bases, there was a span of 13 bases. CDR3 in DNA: TGTGCCACCAGTGATTCTGCCCCCGAGTACTCTGGGGCCAACGTCCTGACTTTC. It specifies CATSDSAPEYSGANVLTF.

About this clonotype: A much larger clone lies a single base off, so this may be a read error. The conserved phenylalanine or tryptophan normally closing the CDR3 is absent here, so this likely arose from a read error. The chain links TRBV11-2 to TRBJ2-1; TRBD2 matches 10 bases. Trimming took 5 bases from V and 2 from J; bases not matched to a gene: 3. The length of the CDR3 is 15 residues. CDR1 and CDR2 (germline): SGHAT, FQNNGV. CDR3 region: CASSASGSPYNEQFL. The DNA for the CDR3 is TGTGCCAGCAGCGCTAGCGGGAGTCCCTACAATGAGCAGTTCCTC.

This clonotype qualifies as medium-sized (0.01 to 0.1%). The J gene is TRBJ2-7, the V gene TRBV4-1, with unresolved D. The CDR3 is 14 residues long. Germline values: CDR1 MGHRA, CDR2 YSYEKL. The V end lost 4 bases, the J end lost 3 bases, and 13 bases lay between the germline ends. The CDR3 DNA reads TGCGCCAGCAGCCTTCGGCAGGCCAACTACGAGCAGTACTTC. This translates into CASSLRQANYEQYF.

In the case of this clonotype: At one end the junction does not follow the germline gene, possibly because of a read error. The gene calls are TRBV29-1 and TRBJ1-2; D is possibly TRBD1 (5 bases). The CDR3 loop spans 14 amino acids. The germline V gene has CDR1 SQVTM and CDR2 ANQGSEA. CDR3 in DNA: TGCAGCGTTGAAGAAGGGACTAGTAACTATGGCTGCACCTTC. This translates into CSVEEGTSNYGCTF.